One T cell receptor (beta chain) is described in this entry. The data stem from a study of OX40 agonist ivuxolimab in advanced cancers. Repertoires were generated with immunoSEQ multiplex PCR, while TCRdb's copy carries only in-frame clones and drops some. The profile shows 75,000 to 100,000 clones, approximately 90% of them singletons. V shed 5 bases, J shed 8 bases, and the junction held 6 bases outside the gene matches. The germline gives CDR1 SEHNR, CDR2 FQNEAQ (reference sequence). This CDR3 spans 13 amino acids. Sequencing was performed on CD4+ or CD8+ T cells sorted from blood, taken in a trial of the OX40 agonist ivuxolimab. The chain employs TRBV7-9 and TRBJ1-2, with TRBD1 matching over 9 bases. The TCR was taken from an adult with an advanced solid tumor such as melanoma, head and neck, liver or kidney cancer. CDR3 in amino acids: CASSQQGARGYTF. The DNA for the CDR3 is TGTGCCAGCAGCCAACAGGGGGCGAGGGGCTACACCTTC.